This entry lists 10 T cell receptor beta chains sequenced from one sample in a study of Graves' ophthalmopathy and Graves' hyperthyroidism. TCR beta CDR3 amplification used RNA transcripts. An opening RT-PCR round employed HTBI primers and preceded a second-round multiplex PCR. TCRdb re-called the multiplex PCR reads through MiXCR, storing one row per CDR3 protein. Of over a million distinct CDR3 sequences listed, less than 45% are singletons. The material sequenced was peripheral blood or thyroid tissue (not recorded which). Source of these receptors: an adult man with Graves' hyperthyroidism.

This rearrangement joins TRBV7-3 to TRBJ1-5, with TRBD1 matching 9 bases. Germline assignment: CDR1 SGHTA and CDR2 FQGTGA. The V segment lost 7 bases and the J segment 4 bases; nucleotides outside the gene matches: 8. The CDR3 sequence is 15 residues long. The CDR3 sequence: CASIRAGTGNQPQHF. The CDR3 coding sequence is TGTGCCAGCATTCGGGCAGGGACAGGGAATCAGCCCCAGCATTTT.

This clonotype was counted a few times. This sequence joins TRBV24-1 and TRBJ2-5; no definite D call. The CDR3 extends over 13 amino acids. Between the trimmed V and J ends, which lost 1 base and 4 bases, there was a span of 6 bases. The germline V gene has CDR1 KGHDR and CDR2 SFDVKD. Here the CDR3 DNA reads TGTGCCACCAGTGATTTTGTGGGAGAGACCCAGTACTTC. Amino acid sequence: CATSDFVGETQYF.

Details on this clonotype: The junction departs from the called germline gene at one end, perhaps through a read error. The CDR3 region is CRAYTRDTSGGDGYTF. CDR3 bases: TGCAGAGCTTATACCCGGGACACTTCCGGGGGCGATGGTTACACCTTC. V and J are TRBV29-1 and TRBJ1-2, with a tentative D call TRBD1 (6 bases). This CDR3 is 16 amino acids long. The germline V gene encodes CDR1 SQVTM and CDR2 ANQGSEA.

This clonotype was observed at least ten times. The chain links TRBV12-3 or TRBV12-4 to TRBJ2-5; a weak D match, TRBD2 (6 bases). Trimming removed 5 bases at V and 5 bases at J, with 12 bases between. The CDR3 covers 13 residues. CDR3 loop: CASSALARETQYF. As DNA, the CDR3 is TGTGCCAGCAGTGCCCTAGCGAGGGAGACCCAGTACTTC.

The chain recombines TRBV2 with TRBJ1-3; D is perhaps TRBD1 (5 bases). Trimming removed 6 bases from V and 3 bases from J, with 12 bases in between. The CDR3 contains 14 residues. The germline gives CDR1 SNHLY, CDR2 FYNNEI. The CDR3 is CASSPGTFGNTIYF. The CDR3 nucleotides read TGTGCCAGCAGCCCCGGGACTTTTGGAAACACCATATATTTT.

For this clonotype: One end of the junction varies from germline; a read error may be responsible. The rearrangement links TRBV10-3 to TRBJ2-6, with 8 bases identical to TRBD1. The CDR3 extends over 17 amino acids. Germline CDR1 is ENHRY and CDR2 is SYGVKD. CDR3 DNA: TGTGCCAGCAGTCTCGGACAGGGTAAAGCTGGGGCCAACGTCCTGACTTTC. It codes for CASSLGQGKAGANVLTF.

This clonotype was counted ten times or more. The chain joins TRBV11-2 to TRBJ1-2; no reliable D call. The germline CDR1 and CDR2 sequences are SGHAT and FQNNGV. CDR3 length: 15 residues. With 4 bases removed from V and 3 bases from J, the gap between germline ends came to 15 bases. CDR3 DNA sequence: TGTGCCAGCAGCTCTTTAGCAGGCTTGTACTATGGCTACACCTTC. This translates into CASSSLAGLYYGYTF.

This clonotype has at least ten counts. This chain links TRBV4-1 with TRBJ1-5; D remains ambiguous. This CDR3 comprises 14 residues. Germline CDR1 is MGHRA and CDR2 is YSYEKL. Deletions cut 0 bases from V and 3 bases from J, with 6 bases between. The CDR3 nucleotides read TGCGCCAGCAGCCAAGAGGGATTCAATCAGCCCCAGCATTTT. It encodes CASSQEGFNQPQHF.

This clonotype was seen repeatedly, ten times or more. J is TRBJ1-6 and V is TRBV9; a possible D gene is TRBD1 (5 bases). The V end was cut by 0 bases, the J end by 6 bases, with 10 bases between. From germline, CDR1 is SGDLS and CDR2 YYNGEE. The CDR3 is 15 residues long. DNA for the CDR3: TGTGCCAGCAGCGTAGCGGGGGGAAGTAATTCACCCCTCCACTTT. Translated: CASSVAGGSNSPLHF.

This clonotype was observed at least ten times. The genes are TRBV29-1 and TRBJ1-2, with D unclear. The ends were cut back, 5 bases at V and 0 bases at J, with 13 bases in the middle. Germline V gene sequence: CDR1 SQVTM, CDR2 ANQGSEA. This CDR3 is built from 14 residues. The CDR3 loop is CSVLPPGANYGYTF. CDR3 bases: TGCAGCGTTCTCCCTCCCGGGGCTAACTATGGCTACACCTTC.